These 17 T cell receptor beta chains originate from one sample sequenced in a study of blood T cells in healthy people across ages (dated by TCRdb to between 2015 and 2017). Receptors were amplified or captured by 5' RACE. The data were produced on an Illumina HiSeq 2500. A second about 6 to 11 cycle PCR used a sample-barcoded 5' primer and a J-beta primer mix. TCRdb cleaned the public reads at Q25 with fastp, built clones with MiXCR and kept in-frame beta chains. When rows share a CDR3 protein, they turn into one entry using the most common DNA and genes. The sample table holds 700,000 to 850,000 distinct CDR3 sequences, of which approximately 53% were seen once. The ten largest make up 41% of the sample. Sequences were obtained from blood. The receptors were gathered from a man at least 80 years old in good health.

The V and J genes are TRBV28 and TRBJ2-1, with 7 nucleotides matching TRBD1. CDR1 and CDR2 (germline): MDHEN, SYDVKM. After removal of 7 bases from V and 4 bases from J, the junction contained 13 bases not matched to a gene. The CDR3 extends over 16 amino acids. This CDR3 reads CASTTQDRPLYNEQFF. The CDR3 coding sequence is TGTGCCAGCACTACTCAGGACAGGCCCTTGTACAATGAGCAGTTCTTC. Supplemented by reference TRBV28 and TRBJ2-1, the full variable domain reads DVKVTQSSRYLVKRTGEKVFLECVQDMDHENMFWYRQDPGLGLRLIYFSYDVKMKEKGDIPEGYSVSREKKERFSLILESASTNQTSMYLCASTTQDRPLYNEQFFGPGTRLTVL.

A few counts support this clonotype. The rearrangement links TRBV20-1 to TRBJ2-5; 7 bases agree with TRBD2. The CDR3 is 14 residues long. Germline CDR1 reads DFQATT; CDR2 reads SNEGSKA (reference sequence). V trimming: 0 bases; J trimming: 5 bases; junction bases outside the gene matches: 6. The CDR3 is CSARDTTSLETQYF. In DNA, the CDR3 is TGCAGTGCTAGAGATACGACTAGCTTGGAGACCCAGTACTTC.

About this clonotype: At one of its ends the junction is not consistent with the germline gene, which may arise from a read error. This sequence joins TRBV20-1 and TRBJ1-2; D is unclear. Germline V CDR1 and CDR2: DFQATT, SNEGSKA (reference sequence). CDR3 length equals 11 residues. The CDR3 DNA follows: TGCAGTGCTAAGTTCCCCTATGGCTACACCTTT. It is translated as CSAKFPYGYTF.

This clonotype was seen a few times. The CDR3 DNA reads as TGTGCCAGCAGAATAAGGGACAATGGCGAGCAGTACTTC. It specifies CASRIRDNGEQYF. The V and J genes are TRBV27 and TRBJ2-7, with a weak D call TRBD1 (6 bases). Germline CDR1 reads MNHEY; CDR2 reads SMNVEV (reference sequence). The CDR3 length is 13 residues. Trimming took off 6 bases at V and 6 bases at J, with 15 bases between the two ends.

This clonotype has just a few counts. Here the CDR3 DNA reads TGCAGTGCTAGAAAGGCACAGGGGGCAGATTATAATTCACCCCTCCACTTT. Its translation: CSARKAQGADYNSPLHF. The rearrangement links TRBV20-1 to TRBJ1-6, with 9 bases identical to TRBD1. This CDR3 contains 17 residues. Germline V gives CDR1 DFQATT, CDR2 SNEGSKA (reference sequence). Trimming cost V 2 bases and J 4 bases; bases outside gene matches: 9.

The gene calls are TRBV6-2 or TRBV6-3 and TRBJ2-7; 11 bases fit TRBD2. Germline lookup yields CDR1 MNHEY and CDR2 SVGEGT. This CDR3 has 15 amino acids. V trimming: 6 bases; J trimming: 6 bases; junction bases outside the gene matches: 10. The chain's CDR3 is CASSPPLAGGAEQYF. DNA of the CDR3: TGTGCCAGCAGCCCGCCCCTAGCGGGAGGAGCCGAGCAGTACTTC.

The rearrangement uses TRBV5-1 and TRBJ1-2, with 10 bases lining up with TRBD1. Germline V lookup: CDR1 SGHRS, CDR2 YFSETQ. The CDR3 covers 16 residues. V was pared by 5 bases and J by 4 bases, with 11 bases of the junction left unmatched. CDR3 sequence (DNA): TGCGCCAGCAGGGAACTCGGACAGGGGGTAGGCTATGGCTACACCTTC. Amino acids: CASRELGQGVGYGYTF. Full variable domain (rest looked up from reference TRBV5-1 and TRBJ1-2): KAGVTQTPRYLIKTRGQQVTLSCSPISGHRSVSWYQQTPGQGLQFLFEYFSETQRNKGNFPGRFSGRQFSNSRSEMNVSTLELGDSALYLCASRELGQGVGYGYTFGSGTRLTVV.

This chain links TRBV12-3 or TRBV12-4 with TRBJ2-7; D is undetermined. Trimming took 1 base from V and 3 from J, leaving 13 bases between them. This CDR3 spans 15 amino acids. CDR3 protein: CASSLGPLALYEQYF. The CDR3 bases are TGTGCCAGCAGTTTAGGTCCCCTGGCCCTCTACGAGCAGTACTTC.

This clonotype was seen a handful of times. DNA of the CDR3: TGTGCCAGCTCACCACTTGGCGCGGGAGCGACAGATACGCAGTATTTT. It specifies CASSPLGAGATDTQYF. V usage is TRBV18 and J usage is TRBJ2-3, with TRBD2 matching over 7 bases. This CDR3 is built from 16 residues. V lost 1 base, J lost 3 bases, and 7 bases stayed unmatched. Germline V gene data show CDR1 as KGHSH and CDR2 as LQKENI.

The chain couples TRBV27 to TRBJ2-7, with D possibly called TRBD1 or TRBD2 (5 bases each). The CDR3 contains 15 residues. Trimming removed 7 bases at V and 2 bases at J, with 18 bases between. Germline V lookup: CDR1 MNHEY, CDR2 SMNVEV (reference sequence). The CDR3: CASKGTGTVPYEQYF. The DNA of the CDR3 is TGTGCCAGCAAAGGAACCGGGACGGTCCCCTACGAGCAGTACTTC.

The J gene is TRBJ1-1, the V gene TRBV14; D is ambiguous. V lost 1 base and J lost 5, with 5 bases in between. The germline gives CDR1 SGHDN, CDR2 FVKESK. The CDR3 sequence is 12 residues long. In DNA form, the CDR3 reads TGTGCCAGCAGCCAAGCGGGAACTGAAGCTTTCTTT. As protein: CASSQAGTEAFF.

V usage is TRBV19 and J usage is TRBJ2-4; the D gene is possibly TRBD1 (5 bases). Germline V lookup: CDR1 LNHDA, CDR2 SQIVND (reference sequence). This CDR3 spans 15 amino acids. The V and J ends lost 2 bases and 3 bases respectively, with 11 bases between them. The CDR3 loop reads CASSIRQPGKNIQYF. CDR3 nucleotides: TGTGCCAGTAGTATAAGACAGCCAGGCAAAAACATTCAGTACTTC.

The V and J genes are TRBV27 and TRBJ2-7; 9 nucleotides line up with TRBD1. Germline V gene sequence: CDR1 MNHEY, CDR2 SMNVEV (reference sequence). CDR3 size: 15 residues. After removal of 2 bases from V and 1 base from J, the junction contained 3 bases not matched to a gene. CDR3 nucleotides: TGTGCCAGCAGTTTAGAGGGACAGGGTTCCTACGAGCAGTACTTC. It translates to CASSLEGQGSYEQYF.

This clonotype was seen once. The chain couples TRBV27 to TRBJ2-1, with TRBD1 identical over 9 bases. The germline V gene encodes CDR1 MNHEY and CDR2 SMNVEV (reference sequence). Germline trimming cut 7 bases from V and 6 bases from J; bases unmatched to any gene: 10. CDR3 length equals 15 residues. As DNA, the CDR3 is TGTGCCAGCATCTCCATCGGGACAGGGCCCAATGAGCAGTTCTTC. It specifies CASISIGTGPNEQFF.

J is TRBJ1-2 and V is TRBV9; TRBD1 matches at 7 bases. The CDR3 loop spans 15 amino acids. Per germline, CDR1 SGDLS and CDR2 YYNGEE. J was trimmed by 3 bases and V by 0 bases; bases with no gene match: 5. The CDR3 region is CASSVGAGGDYGYTF. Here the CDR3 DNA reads TGTGCCAGCAGCGTAGGGGCAGGGGGGGACTATGGCTACACCTTC.

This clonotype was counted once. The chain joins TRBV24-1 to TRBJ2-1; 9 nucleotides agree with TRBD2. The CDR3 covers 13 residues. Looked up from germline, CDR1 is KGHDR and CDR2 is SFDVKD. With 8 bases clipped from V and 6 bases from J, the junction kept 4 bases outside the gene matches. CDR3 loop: CATTGLAGNEQFF. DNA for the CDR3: TGTGCCACCACGGGACTAGCAGGCAATGAGCAGTTCTTC.

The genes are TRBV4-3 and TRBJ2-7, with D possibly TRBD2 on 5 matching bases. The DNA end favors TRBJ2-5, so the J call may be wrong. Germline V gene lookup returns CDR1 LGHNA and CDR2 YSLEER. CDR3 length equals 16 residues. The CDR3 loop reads CASSQSYAGSQETQYF. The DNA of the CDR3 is TGCGCCAGCAGCCAATCTTATGCGGGTTCTCAAGAGACCCAGTACTTC.